The rows below give T cell receptor beta chains drawn from one sample of a study of blood T cell repertoires in COVID-19. The method was immunoSEQ multiplex PCR; TCRdb's version includes in-frame clones alone and lacks a portion of them. The table includes some 14,000 clones, under 80% detected once. Material: peripheral blood. Receptors were obtained from a woman older than 75 with acute or convalescent COVID-19. CDR3s include the opening cysteine and the closing phenylalanine or tryptophan. A D gene is named only where the DNA matches it firmly. Not every row has a clone size; where given, it reads once, few, many or a size class.

>TRBV10-3|TRBJ2-1|.|TRBD2
TGTGCCATCAGTGAGGGCACCGGACTAGCGGGGGGGCCCAGGTCCTACAATGAGCAGTTCTTC
CAISEGTGLAGGPRSYNEQFF
>TRBV25-1|TRBJ2-5|.|TRBD1
TGTGCCAGCAGTGACCCAGGGGGTCTAGAGACCCAGTACTTC
CASSDPGGLETQYF
>TRBV5-4|TRBJ1-6|.|.
TGTGCCAGCAGACGAGCGGGACTACAAAATTCACCCCTCCACTTT
CASRRAGLQNSPLHF
>TRBV4-2|TRBJ1-2|.|.
TGTGCCAGCAGCCAAGGTGCAGGGACTAACTATGGCTACACCTTC
CASSQGAGTNYGYTF
>TRBV18|TRBJ2-2|.|.
TGTGCCAGCTCACCAAGAGGGCAGACGAACACCGGGGAGCTGTTTTTT
CASSPRGQTNTGELFF
>TRBV3-1/TRBV3-2|TRBJ2-7|once|TRBD1
TGTGCCAGCAACGACAGGGGATTGTTCTACGAGCAGTACTTC
CASNDRGLFYEQYF
>TRBV19|TRBJ1-3|.|.
TGTGCCAGTAGGACGTCGGGGGGCGTAGTATCTGGAAACACCATATATTTT
CASRTSGGVVSGNTIYF
>TRBV9|TRBJ2-3|.|.
TGTGCCAGCAGCCTAGCAGGCCTGGGCACAGATACGCAGTATTTT
CASSLAGLGTDTQYF
>TRBV7-2|TRBJ1-3|.|.
TGTGCCAGCAACCTCTGGGGGGGCTTTGGAAACACCATATATTTT
CASNLWGGFGNTIYF
>TRBV5-1|TRBJ1-2|.|TRBD1
TGCGCCAGCAGCAGGGACAGTAACTATGGCTACACCTTC
CASSRDSNYGYTF
>TRBV19|TRBJ2-6|.|TRBD1
TGTGCCAGTAGTTCCGGGACAGGAGTTTCTGGGGCCAACGTCCTGACTTTC
CASSSGTGVSGANVLTF
>TRBV10-2|TRBJ2-7|.|TRBD1
TGCGCCAGCAGGAAGGGGGCAGAAAACTCCTACGAGCAGTACTTC
CASRKGAENSYEQYF
>TRBV5-4|TRBJ2-7|.|.
TGTGCCAGCAGTTCCACAGAGTACGGGCAGTACTTC
CASSSTEYGQYF
>TRBV7-9|TRBJ2-1|.|.
TGTGCCAGCAGGACATCGGCGGGGAACAATGAGCAGTTCTTC
CASRTSAGNNEQFF
>TRBV19|TRBJ1-5|.|TRBD1
TGTGCCAGTAGTCGGACAGGGAGCAATCAGCCCCAGCATTTT
CASSRTGSNQPQHF
>TRBV6-5|TRBJ2-1|.|TRBD2
TGTGCCAGCGGGACTAGCGGGGGTAACAATGAGCAGTTCTTC
CASGTSGGNNEQFF
>TRBV5-1|TRBJ1-2|.|.
TGCGCCAGCAGCTTGGGGGACATCTATGGCTACACCTTC
CASSLGDIYGYTF
>TRBV7-2|TRBJ2-2|.|.
TGTGCCAGCAGCTGGGGGCTTACCGGGGAGCTGTTTTTT
CASSWGLTGELFF
>TRBV18|TRBJ2-1|.|.
TGTGCCAGCTCACGCGGGTCCATAGGCAATGAGCAGTTCTTC
CASSRGSIGNEQFF
>TRBV7-2|TRBJ2-1|medium-sized|TRBD1
TGTGCCAGCAGCCCGACGGGGGGACAGGGTTCATACAATGAGCAGTTCTTC
CASSPTGGQGSYNEQFF
>TRBV28|TRBJ2-2|.|.
TGTGCCAGCAGGCCGACTAGTTCGAACACCGGGGAGCTGTTTTTT
CASRPTSSNTGELFF
>TRBV6-5|TRBJ2-2|many|.
TGTGCCAGCAGTCTTGGTTCGGTATCTGGGCTGTTTTTT
CASSLGSVSGLFF
>TRBV7-2|TRBJ2-4|.|.
TGTGCCAGCAGCTTAGGGACAGAAAACATTCAGTACTTC
CASSLGTENIQYF
>TRBV5-4|TRBJ2-1|.|.
TGTGCCAGCAGCTTGGACAGCCACAATGAGCAGTTCTTC
CASSLDSHNEQFF
>TRBV19|TRBJ2-3|.|TRBD2
TGTGCCAGTAGTACCAGGACTAGCGGGGTGGGAGATACGCAGTATTTT
CASSTRTSGVGDTQYF
>TRBV28|TRBJ2-3|.|TRBD2
TGTGCCAGCAGTTCGACTAGCGGGGGGGCAATAGATACGCAGTATTTT
CASSSTSGGAIDTQYF
>TRBV3-1/TRBV3-2|TRBJ1-1|.|.
TGTGCCAGCAGCCAAGAATACGGGAACACTGAAGCTTTCTTT
CASSQEYGNTEAFF
>TRBV4-3|TRBJ1-1|once|.
TGCGCCAGCAGCCAAGTAAGGGGAAGGGTGAACACTGAAGCTTTCTTT
CASSQVRGRVNTEAFF
>TRBV7-2|TRBJ2-7|.|TRBD1
TGTGCCAGCAGACAGGGGATTTACGAGCAGTACTTC
CASRQGIYEQYF